A single sample is the source of the 23 T cell receptor beta chains below, sequenced in a study of cytotoxic CD8 clonotypes in ibrutinib-treated CLL. Some clones are missing from TCRdb's copy, which holds only in-frame ones; the method was immunoSEQ multiplex PCR. The sample consists of approximately 340,000 clones, around 66% of them appearing once. Sequencing used PBMCs, obtained after 36 months of ibrutinib treatment. These receptors all stem from a human donor with chronic lymphocytic leukemia.

The V call is TRBV9, the J call TRBJ1-2, with a weak D call TRBD1 (5 bases). CDR3 length equals 15 residues. Germline assignment: CDR1 SGDLS and CDR2 YYNGEE. V was trimmed by 0 bases and J by 2 bases, leaving 11 bases between them. The CDR3 DNA reads TGTGCCAGCAGCGTAGAGGGGAAGTGGAACTATGGCTACACCTTC. Protein sequence: CASSVEGKWNYGYTF.

V and J are TRBV4-1 and TRBJ2-7, with no clear D. V was clipped by 4 bases and J by 3 bases, with 10 bases between them. CDR3 length: 13 amino acids. Germline CDR1 is MGHRA and CDR2 is YSYEKL. The CDR3 DNA follows: TGCGCCAGCAGCCTGGGTCCCGGCTACGAGCAGTACTTC. It encodes CASSLGPGYEQYF.

The chain joins TRBV15 to TRBJ1-2, with 7 positions matching TRBD1. The V segment lost 5 bases and the J segment 4 bases; nucleotides outside the gene matches: 7. The CDR3 totals 14 residues. The germline V gene has CDR1 LNHNV and CDR2 YYDKDF (reference sequence). DNA of the CDR3: TGTGCCACCAGCCGAACAGGGGCGTTCTATGGCTACACCTTC. Translated: CATSRTGAFYGYTF.

This sequence joins TRBV7-9 and TRBJ2-1; 15 nucleotides agree with TRBD2. Unmatched junction bases numbered 11, after V lost 5 bases and J lost 9 bases. Germline loops: CDR1 SEHNR, CDR2 FQNEAQ (reference sequence). The CDR3 loop spans 17 amino acids. In DNA, the CDR3 is TGTGCCAGCAGCCCCCCTCGAAGGACTAGCGGGGGGGCTGAGCAGTTCTTC. This codes for CASSPPRRTSGGAEQFF.

The rearrangement links TRBV7-2 to TRBJ1-3; TRBD1 is a possible D gene (6 bases). V lost 1 base and J lost 0, with 13 bases in between. Germline V gene sequence: CDR1 SGHTA, CDR2 FQGNSA. CDR3 length equals 17 residues. CDR3 sequence: CASSLVGGSLSGNTIYF. CDR3 sequence (DNA): TGTGCCAGCAGCTTAGTAGGGGGGTCGCTCTCTGGAAACACCATATATTTT.

This rearrangement joins TRBV6-5 to TRBJ2-7, with a possible D match to TRBD1 (6 bases). Deletions cut 6 bases from V and 0 bases from J, with 12 bases between. CDR3 length equals 14 residues. Per germline, CDR1 MNHEY and CDR2 SVGAGI. Here the CDR3 reads CASREWDTSYEQYF. The CDR3 coding sequence is TGTGCCAGCAGGGAGTGGGACACCTCCTACGAGCAGTACTTC.

This clone showed up just a few times. The V gene is TRBV25-1, the J gene TRBJ2-1; a possible D gene is TRBD1 (6 bases). Trimming left V 5 bases short and J 7 bases short, with 15 bases between. CDR3 length: 14 residues. Germline loops: CDR1 MGHDK, CDR2 SYGVNS. The CDR3 DNA reads as TGTGCCAGCAGTTCCTTGCGAAGGGGGAATGAGCAGTTCTTC. Protein: CASSSLRRGNEQFF.

J is TRBJ2-5 and V is TRBV9, with 10 bases matching TRBD2. V was clipped by 0 bases and J by 4 bases; unmatched bases: 3. Germline loops: CDR1 SGDLS, CDR2 YYNGEE. The CDR3 loop spans 15 amino acids. The CDR3 reads CASSVVPSGGETQYF. CDR3 coding DNA: TGTGCCAGCAGCGTAGTTCCTAGCGGGGGAGAGACCCAGTACTTC.

The chain joins TRBV6-5 to TRBJ1-1; no clear D. This CDR3 contains 13 residues. V gave up 5 bases and J gave up 1 base, with 8 bases separating them. Per the germline V gene, CDR1 is MNHEY and CDR2 is SVGAGI. In nucleotides, the CDR3 is TGTGCCAGCAGTGAGGGCCGGAACACTGAAGCTTTCTTT. The encoded protein is CASSEGRNTEAFF.

This clone showed up just a few times. J is TRBJ1-6 and V is TRBV5-1; TRBD1 agrees at 10 bases. Per the germline V gene, CDR1 is SGHRS and CDR2 is YFSETQ. The CDR3 spans 16 residues. Trimming cost V 4 bases and J 5 bases; bases outside gene matches: 6. In DNA form, the CDR3 reads TGCGCCAGCAGCGAGGACAGGGGGTGGGATAATTCACCCCTCCACTTT. Its translation: CASSEDRGWDNSPLHF. The variable domain in full, with the rest retrieved from reference TRBV5-1 and TRBJ1-6, is KAGVTQTPRYLIKTRGQQVTLSCSPISGHRSVSWYQQTPGQGLQFLFEYFSETQRNKGNFPGRFSGRQFSNSRSEMNVSTLELGDSALYLCASSEDRGWDNSPLHFGNGTRLTVT.

The rearrangement uses TRBV7-3 and TRBJ2-3; D is unresolved. The CDR3 loop spans 13 amino acids. Trimming shortened V by 6 bases and J by 2 bases, and 9 bases separated the two germline ends. Germline V gene sequence: CDR1 SGHTA, CDR2 FQGTGA. This CDR3 reads CASRPAITDTQYF. DNA for the CDR3: TGTGCCAGCAGGCCTGCTATCACAGATACGCAGTATTTT.

This chain uses TRBV12-5 with TRBJ2-5; D call uncertain. The CDR3 has 12 amino acids. Germline lookup yields CDR1 LGHNT and CDR2 FRNRAP. Deletions cut 1 base from V and 5 bases from J, with 5 bases between. Here the CDR3 reads CASGLGRETQYF. CDR3 coding DNA: TGTGCTAGTGGTTTGGGACGGGAGACCCAGTACTTC.

This clone was found a few times. The chain uses TRBV18 and TRBJ2-7; D is ambiguous. The V and J ends lost 2 bases and 5 bases respectively, with 16 bases between them. Germline V gene data show CDR1 as KGHSH and CDR2 as LQKENI. This CDR3 has 15 amino acids. The CDR3 sequence: CASSPELTPRDEQYF. The CDR3 DNA is TGTGCCAGCTCACCAGAGTTGACTCCCCGGGACGAGCAGTACTTC. Filled out from reference TRBV18 and TRBJ2-7, the complete variable domain reads NAGVMQNPRHLVRRRGQEARLRCSPMKGHSHVYWYRQLPEEGLKFMVYLQKENIIDESGMPKERFSAEFPKEGPSILRIQQVVRGDSAAYFCASSPELTPRDEQYFGPGTRLTVT.

V usage is TRBV28 and J usage is TRBJ2-2; 9 bases fit TRBD2. Per the germline V gene, CDR1 is MDHEN and CDR2 is SYDVKM. The CDR3 is made up of 15 amino acids. V shed 5 bases, J shed 6 bases, and the junction held 7 bases outside the gene matches. CDR3 DNA: TGTGCCAGCAGTAGCGGGAGGAGAGTCGCCGGGGAGCTGTTTTTT. Its protein is CASSSGRRVAGELFF. Full variable domain (outside the CDR3, taken from reference TRBV28 and TRBJ2-2): DVKVTQSSRYLVKRTGEKVFLECVQDMDHENMFWYRQDPGLGLRLIYFSYDVKMKEKGDIPEGYSVSREKKERFSLILESASTNQTSMYLCASSSGRRVAGELFFGEGSRLTVL.

V usage is TRBV7-6 and J usage is TRBJ2-5; D is uncertain. The CDR3 sequence is 14 residues long. V was trimmed by 2 bases and J by 9 bases, leaving 16 bases between them. Germline CDR1 is SGHVS and CDR2 is FNYEAQ. The CDR3 coding sequence is TGTGCCAGCAGCTTATCCCCCGGGTGGGGTCCCCAGTACTTC. Translating it yields CASSLSPGWGPQYF.

The rearrangement joins TRBV4-2 to TRBJ2-7; D remains unclear. Germline CDR1 LGHNA, CDR2 YNFKEQ. The CDR3 runs 15 residues. Trimming shortened V by 0 bases and J by 0 bases, and 9 bases separated the two germline ends. The CDR3 loop reads CASSQDPLSSYEQYF. The CDR3 nucleotides read TGTGCCAGCAGCCAAGATCCTCTTAGCTCCTACGAGCAGTACTTC.

V gene TRBV5-6 combines with J gene TRBJ2-1; D is possibly TRBD1 (5 bases). Trimming pared 0 bases from V and 1 base from J, leaving 8 bases between. The CDR3 has 15 residues. The germline gives CDR1 SGHDT, CDR2 YYEEEE. This CDR3 is CASSLGPGSYNEQFF. Written as DNA, the CDR3 is TGTGCCAGCAGCTTGGGTCCAGGGTCCTACAATGAGCAGTTCTTC.

As concerns this clone: Other DNA sequences of this sample code for an identical CDR3. The chain uses TRBV29-1 and TRBJ2-3; the D is unclear. Trimming pared 4 bases from V and 0 bases from J, leaving 5 bases between. CDR1 and CDR2 (germline): SQVTM, ANQGSEA. CDR3 size: 12 residues. CDR3 DNA sequence: TGCAGCGTTGTACGTAGCACAGATACGCAGTATTTT. Amino acid sequence: CSVVRSTDTQYF.

This clone was counted between two and nine times. V usage is TRBV5-1 and J usage is TRBJ2-7; no definite D call. Trimming cost V 3 bases and J 6 bases, with 19 bases left between them. In germline, CDR1 is SGHRS, CDR2 YFSETQ. The CDR3 contains 15 residues. CDR3 residues: CASSSTDALVGEQYF. CDR3 DNA sequence: TGCGCCAGCAGCTCTACCGATGCACTGGTAGGCGAGCAGTACTTC.

This clone has just one count. The V call is TRBV4-2, the J call TRBJ1-1, with D unclear. Germline CDR1 LGHNA, CDR2 YNFKEQ. CDR3 length equals 16 residues. V was trimmed by 3 bases and J by 4 bases, leaving 18 bases between them. The CDR3 loop reads CASSQDGFFRGTEAFF. The CDR3 nucleotides are TGTGCCAGCAGCCAGGACGGTTTTTTTCGCGGCACTGAAGCTTTCTTT.

The gene calls are TRBV4-1 and TRBJ2-1; TRBD2 aligns across 8 bases. J lost 6 bases, V lost 0 bases, and 4 bases had no gene match. Germline V gives CDR1 MGHRA, CDR2 YSYEKL. The CDR3 extends over 15 amino acids. CDR3 loop: CASSQDGRGGNEQFF. The CDR3 region has the DNA TGCGCCAGCAGCCAAGACGGGAGGGGGGGCAATGAGCAGTTCTTC.

The V gene is TRBV19, the J gene TRBJ2-2; 9 bases are shared with TRBD2. Germline V gene data show CDR1 as LNHDA and CDR2 as SQIVND (reference sequence). This CDR3 has 15 amino acids. Trimming at V came to 6 bases and at J to 7 bases, leaving 9 bases not matched to a gene. The CDR3 nucleotides read TGTGCCAGTAGACGACTAGCGGTCGACCTCGGGGAGCTGTTTTTT. It specifies CASRRLAVDLGELFF.

CDR3 sequence reads: CASLPGGLNYGYTF. The DNA for the CDR3 is TGTGCCAGCCTCCCTGGGGGGTTGAACTATGGCTACACCTTC. The J gene is TRBJ1-2, the V gene TRBV19; the D gene is possibly TRBD1 (5 bases). Trimming stripped 9 bases from V and 2 bases from J, with 16 bases between. This CDR3 comprises 14 residues. The germline V gene has CDR1 LNHDA and CDR2 SQIVND (reference sequence).